This TCR beta chain was captured in a study of T cell responses to AZD1222 COVID-19 vaccine. Whole-study findings and limits: Regions 160-218 and 743-854 dominated among vaccine-associated CD4 TCRs spanning spike.

The CDR3 is 15 amino acids. The germline V gene has CDR1 SGHTS and CDR2 YDEGEE. Unmatched junction bases numbered 5, after V lost 0 bases and J lost 5 bases. Turning to this clone: Its antigen is still unknown.

Repertoires were generated with immunoSEQ multiplex PCR, while TCRdb's copy carries only in-frame clones and drops some. The sample records approximately 90,000 clones, about nine tenths being singletons. This chain uses TRBV5-8 with TRBJ2-5; 9 bases align to TRBD1. The sample was peripheral blood, taken on day 0 of AZD1222 vaccination. The receptor comes from an adult in good health. This CDR3 reads CASSLVTGGTETQYF. CDR3 sequence (DNA): TGTGCCAGCAGCTTGGTAACAGGGGGCACGGAGACCCAGTACTTC.